This TCR beta chain was profiled in a study of shared clonotypes between healthy human individuals. Study in general: The study used three CD4 naive, three CD4 memory, two CD8 naive and one CD8 memory plate per donor. Overall study findings and caveats: Sampling covered blood only; tissue repertoires likely differ.

As regards this clone: No antigen is known for it.

With 5 bases removed from V and 4 bases from J, the gap between germline ends came to 15 bases. Looked up from germline, CDR1 is SGHTA and CDR2 is FQGNSA. This CDR3 region has 15 residues. The donors, healthy adults who were HIV-negative, had experienced no recent acute infections or vaccinations. Clones were read by immunoSEQ multiplex PCR, and TCRdb kept only the in-frame ones, dropping some. The table lists some 900,000 clones, roughly 72% of them singletons. Sequenced: memory CD4+ T cells sorted from blood. The subset: CD45RA-negative fraction. This receptor was obtained from a man in his late teens or twenties in good health. J is TRBJ1-3 and V is TRBV7-2; tentative D call: TRBD1 (5 bases). The CDR3 DNA follows: TGTGCCAGCAGCCCCGAATCAGGGACGGGAAACACCATATATTTT. Its translation: CASSPESGTGNTIYF.